This TCR beta chain originates from a study of cytomegalovirus exposure and HLA in healthy donors. About the research overall: Genotyping showed 81% of roughly 400 donors falling in the Caucasian-associated ancestry cluster.

The donors (healthy individuals) were bone marrow donors. A note on this clone: Its antigen is not known.

The CDR3 has 13 amino acids. Germline loops: CDR1 GTSNPN, CDR2 SVGIG (reference sequence). V shed 4 bases and J 5 bases; nucleotides not matched to a gene: 6. Study-wide findings and caveats: HLA-A and HLA-B allele assignments for most subjects were reportedly predicted accurately using TCR beta sequences. HLA alleles were associated with some 17,000 TCR beta sequences in a later analysis at 0.05 false discovery rate.

The PCR employed 60 Vbeta primers together with 13 Jbeta primers. TCRdb's copy holds only in-frame clones and misses some; the assay was immunoSEQ multiplex PCR. The profile shows about 300,000 clones, roughly 85% of them singletons. V usage is TRBV30 and J usage is TRBJ1-2; 8 nucleotides agree with TRBD1. The sequenced sample consisted of PBMCs. This clonotype was obtained from a man aged 40-49 years in good health and CMV-seropositive. The CDR3 region has the DNA TGTGCCTGGATTGGTCGGACAGGGTATGGCTACACCTTC. It specifies CAWIGRTGYGYTF.